The sample holds a few counts of the clone carrying this T cell receptor beta chain. Its antigen is undetermined. These data belong to a study of beta chain features in type 1 diabetes. CD45RO/CCR7/CD25/CD127/CD95/CD27 separated CD4+ naive, central memory, regulatory and stem cell-like memory cells by sorting. The study's findings and limits: PCR could preferentially amplify shorter templates, alike in patients and controls.

Expressed TCRB transcripts were sequenced because the entire RNA isolate underwent reverse transcription. The assay was immunoSEQ multiplex PCR, and TCRdb's table has in-frame clones only and misses some. The sample consists of about 160,000 clones, 8.1% of them appearing once. CDR3 length: 15 amino acids. Trimming cost V 3 bases and J 2 bases; bases outside gene matches: 4. CDR1 is MDHEN and CDR2 is SYDVKM in the germline V gene. The sequence was obtained from a man between 18 and 29 years old in good health. The V call is TRBV28, the J call TRBJ2-7; 10 bases match TRBD1. The sample taken for sequencing was central memory CD4+ T cells from blood. The CDR3, as DNA: TGTGCCAGCAGTTTCGGGACAGGGGTTACCTACGAGCAGTACTTC. Amino acids: CASSFGTGVTYEQYF.